These 28 T cell receptor beta chains originate from one sample sequenced in a study of control samples from healthy donors and cancer patients. TCRdb keeps only in-frame clones here, not all; method: immunoSEQ multiplex PCR. Here the sample spans tens of thousands of clones, 88% being singletons. The sample comprised blood. These TCRs come from a woman in her sixties or seventies in good health.

The chain combines TRBV2 with TRBJ1-1, with D unclear. This CDR3 spans 14 amino acids. Germline CDR1 reads SNHLY; CDR2 reads FYNNEI. Trimming pared 7 bases from V and 4 bases from J, leaving 16 bases between. This CDR3 reads CASIPGDTSTEAFF. CDR3 in DNA: TGTGCCAGCATTCCCGGGGATACTTCCACTGAAGCTTTCTTT.

This clone turned up a few times. The chain couples TRBV27 to TRBJ1-4; D is unresolved. There are 17 residues in the CDR3. Germline CDR1 and CDR2: MNHEY and SMNVEV (reference sequence). V was cut by 6 bases and J by 3 bases, with 20 bases left in between. The CDR3 nucleotides are TGTGCCAGCAGCCCCGGACCGGTCGGTTGGTCTAATGAAAAACTGTTTTTT. Protein product: CASSPGPVGWSNEKLFF.

The V and J genes are TRBV19 and TRBJ2-7, with D possibly TRBD2 on 5 matching bases. Trimming took 10 bases from V and 6 from J, leaving 19 bases between them. Germline CDR1 is LNHDA and CDR2 is SQIVND (reference sequence). This CDR3 is built from 13 residues. DNA of the CDR3: TGTGCCACTGCGGGCCTCGACCGGGGCGAGCAGTACTTC. Encoded protein: CATAGLDRGEQYF.

The CDR3 region is CASSGSWTGGQPQHF. CDR3 in DNA: TGCGCCAGCAGTGGATCCTGGACGGGCGGTCAGCCCCAGCATTTT. J is TRBJ1-5 and V is TRBV10-2; D is unresolved. The V and J ends lost 4 bases and 6 bases respectively, with 16 bases between them. Per germline, CDR1 WSHSY and CDR2 SAAADI. The length of the CDR3 is 15 residues.

V gene TRBV6-5 combines with J gene TRBJ1-5; maybe TRBD1 (6 bases). This CDR3 comprises 14 residues. Between the trimmed V and J ends, which lost 4 bases and 3 bases, there was a span of 10 bases. Germline V lookup: CDR1 MNHEY, CDR2 SVGAGI. CDR3 nucleotide sequence: TGTGCCAGCAGTTCACAGGGACTCAATCAGCCCCAGCATTTT. Its translation is CASSSQGLNQPQHF.

The rearrangement joins TRBV5-6 to TRBJ1-1; 9 positions match TRBD1. Trimming removed 4 bases from V and 11 bases from J; junction bases left unmatched: 3. There are 11 residues in the CDR3. The germline V gene has CDR1 SGHDT and CDR2 YYEEEE. DNA for the CDR3: TGTGCCAGCAGCAGGACAGGGGAGGCTTTCTTT. This sequence encodes CASSRTGEAFF.

The V and J genes are TRBV3-1 (or the pseudogene TRBV3-2) and TRBJ2-7; 8 nucleotides match TRBD2. The germline V gene has CDR1 LGHDT and CDR2 YNNKEL (reference sequence). V lost 4 bases, J lost 2 bases, and 4 bases stayed unmatched. The CDR3 runs 14 residues. The CDR3 DNA follows: TGTGCCAGCAGCCGCGGGGGGCCAACCTACGAGCAGTACTTC. Amino acids: CASSRGGPTYEQYF.

The chain is built from TRBV7-8 and TRBJ1-2; no reliable D call. Trimming shortened V by 1 base and J by 8 bases, and 14 bases separated the two germline ends. The CDR3 runs to 14 residues. Looked up from germline, CDR1 is SGHVS and CDR2 is FQNEAQ. The CDR3 DNA reads TGTGCCAGCAGCTTAGGGCGGGCAGCCAACGGCTACACCTTC. Encoded protein: CASSLGRAANGYTF.

There are a few counts of this clone. The chain couples TRBV2 to TRBJ2-7, with D perhaps matching TRBD1 (5 bases). The CDR3 consists of 13 residues. Germline V gene sequence: CDR1 SNHLY, CDR2 FYNNEI. Trimming left V 7 bases short and J 5 bases short, with 15 bases between. The CDR3 sequence: CASTVLWTNEQYF. The CDR3 nucleotides are TGTGCCAGCACGGTACTGTGGACAAACGAGCAGTACTTC. Together with reference TRBV2 and TRBJ2-7, the CDR3 gives the full variable domain: EPEVTQTPSHQVTQMGQEVILRCVPISNHLYFYWYRQILGQKVEFLVSFYNNEISEKSEIFDDQFSVERPDGSNFTLKIRSTKLEDSAMYFCASTVLWTNEQYFGPGTRLTVT.

With regard to this clone: The same CDR3 also results from other DNA sequences found in this sample. V is TRBV3-1 (or the pseudogene TRBV3-2) and J is TRBJ1-5; D is undetermined. The CDR3 length is 13 residues. Germline assignment: CDR1 LGHDT and CDR2 YNNKEL (reference sequence). Deletions cut 0 bases from V and 6 bases from J, with 6 bases between. CDR3 DNA sequence: TGTGCCAGCAGCCAAGATCGCGCTCAGCCCCAGCATTTT. Translating gives CASSQDRAQPQHF.

This sequence joins TRBV7-9 and TRBJ1-3, with D unresolved. With 2 bases removed from V and 4 bases from J, the gap between germline ends came to 9 bases. Germline loops: CDR1 SEHNR, CDR2 FQNEAQ (reference sequence). The CDR3 is 14 residues long. CDR3: CASSLLRVGNTIYF. The CDR3 DNA sequence: TGTGCCAGCAGCTTACTTCGGGTGGGAAACACCATATATTTT.

The rearrangement uses TRBV5-4 and TRBJ1-2, with no clear D. Germline V gene sequence: CDR1 SGHNT, CDR2 YYREEE (reference sequence). The CDR3 is 15 residues long. V lost 0 bases to trimming and J lost 1 base, with 10 bases between them. The CDR3 nucleotides are TGTGCCAGCAGCTTGGAGGTCAGGCTTAACTATGGCTACACCTTC. As protein: CASSLEVRLNYGYTF.

V is TRBV4-1 and J is TRBJ1-3; D gene unclear. The CDR3 runs to 15 residues. Trimming shortened V by 0 bases and J by 2 bases, and 8 bases separated the two germline ends. CDR1 and CDR2 (germline): MGHRA, YSYEKL. The CDR3 protein is CASSQDRGTGNTIYF. The CDR3 DNA is TGCGCCAGCAGCCAAGATCGGGGTACTGGAAACACCATATATTTT.

The V gene is TRBV10-2, the J gene TRBJ1-3; D perhaps matches TRBD1 (5 bases). The CDR3 spans 17 residues. The V end was cut by 3 bases, the J end by 1 base, with 16 bases between. Germline CDR1 WSHSY, CDR2 SAAADI. In DNA, the CDR3 is TGCGCCAGCAGTGACCAACTTCTCAGGGATTCTGGAAACACCATATATTTT. Its translation is CASSDQLLRDSGNTIYF.

The rearrangement joins TRBV30 to TRBJ1-6, with TRBD1 as a possible D gene (5 bases). Germline V CDR1 and CDR2: GTSNPN, SVGIG (reference sequence). CDR3 size: 17 residues. V gave up 3 bases and J gave up 9 bases, with 24 bases separating them. The CDR3 bases are TGTGCCTGGAGAACAGGACGCGTGTCCAAATTAATTTCACCCCTCCACTTT. Protein sequence: CAWRTGRVSKLISPLHF.

Only one count was recorded for this clone. The genes are TRBV5-8 and TRBJ2-3; 10 nucleotides align to TRBD2. The CDR3 has 14 residues. Germline CDR1 is SGHTS and CDR2 is YDEGEE. Germline trimming cut 6 bases from V and 10 bases from J; bases unmatched to any gene: 11. The CDR3 here is CASTFVLAGIPQYF. CDR3 coding DNA: TGTGCCAGCACCTTCGTACTAGCGGGGATCCCGCAGTATTTT.

The rearrangement uses TRBV18 and TRBJ1-1; D perhaps matches TRBD1 (5 bases). The V end lost 4 bases, the J end lost 1 base, and 7 bases lay between the germline ends. The CDR3 consists of 13 residues. Germline V gives CDR1 KGHSH, CDR2 LQKENI. CDR3 in DNA: TGTGCCAGCTCACAACAGGAGAACACTGAAGCTTTCTTT. This translates into CASSQQENTEAFF.

The CDR3 sequence: CASSAPSSTDTQYF. The CDR3 DNA reads TGTGCCAGCAGCGCCCCTTCTAGCACAGATACGCAGTATTTT. The chain joins TRBV9 to TRBJ2-3; no firm D call. Trimming took off 3 bases at V and 0 bases at J, with 8 bases between the two ends. Germline lookup yields CDR1 SGDLS and CDR2 YYNGEE. The CDR3 totals 14 residues.

The chain carries TRBV12-5 and TRBJ1-4; D call uncertain. The CDR3 contains 14 residues. V was pared by 0 bases and J by 7 bases, with 9 bases between. Germline CDR1 is LGHNT and CDR2 is FRNRAP. This CDR3 reads CASGLVGSSEKLFF. The CDR3 DNA reads as TGTGCTAGTGGTTTGGTGGGCAGCAGTGAAAAACTGTTTTTT. Supplemented by reference TRBV12-5 and TRBJ1-4, the full variable domain reads DARVTQTPRHKVTEMGQEVTMRCQPILGHNTVFWYRQTMMQGLELLAYFRNRAPLDDSGMPKDRFSAEMPDATLATLKIQPSEPRDSAVYFCASGLVGSSEKLFFGSGTQLSVL.

V gene TRBV18 combines with J gene TRBJ2-1; 11 nucleotides line up with TRBD2. Trimming removed 6 bases from V and 3 bases from J; junction bases left unmatched: 4. The CDR3 extends over 15 amino acids. Germline V gene lookup returns CDR1 KGHSH and CDR2 LQKENI. CDR3 DNA: TGTGCCAGCTCCCCCACTAGCGGGGGCTACAATGAGCAGTTCTTC. Translating gives CASSPTSGGYNEQFF.

The chain has TRBV19 and TRBJ2-7; the D gene is possibly TRBD1 (5 bases). Germline CDR1 reads LNHDA; CDR2 reads SQIVND (reference sequence). Trimming took off 1 base at V and 4 bases at J, with 11 bases between the two ends. CDR3 length: 14 residues. The CDR3 sequence is CASSIGQGAYEQYF. The CDR3 DNA reads as TGTGCCAGTAGTATAGGTCAAGGGGCGTACGAGCAGTACTTC.

The V and J genes are TRBV2 and TRBJ1-5, with D perhaps matching TRBD1 (5 bases). The V end lost 4 bases, the J end lost 3 bases, and 22 bases lay between the germline ends. The germline gives CDR1 SNHLY, CDR2 FYNNEI. The CDR3 consists of 18 residues. In nucleotides, the CDR3 is TGTGCCAGCAGTGGCCTCGGCGAGAGACAGCCTACCAATCAGCCCCAGCATTTT. It translates to CASSGLGERQPTNQPQHF.

The chain joins TRBV7-8 to TRBJ2-7, with a possible D match to TRBD2 (6 bases). V was shortened by 3 bases and J by 4 bases, with 16 bases between the two germline ends. The germline CDR1 and CDR2 sequences are SGHVS and FQNEAQ. There are 15 residues in the CDR3. Written as DNA, the CDR3 is TGTGCCAGCAGCTTCGCGGGACTCGCCCCGTACGAGCAGTACTTC. It codes for CASSFAGLAPYEQYF.

This clone was seen only once. The chain carries TRBV5-1 and TRBJ1-1; perhaps TRBD1 as D (6 bases). V lost 0 bases, J lost 1 base, and 13 bases lay in between. Germline V gene data show CDR1 as SGHRS and CDR2 as YFSETQ. The CDR3 is made up of 16 amino acids. CDR3 region: CASSLGSGVTNTEAFF. The CDR3 nucleotides are TGCGCCAGCAGCTTGGGGTCAGGGGTCACGAACACTGAAGCTTTCTTT.

The chain employs TRBV7-2 and TRBJ2-5, with TRBD2 matching over 8 bases. CDR3 size: 16 residues. Germline CDR1 reads SGHTA; CDR2 reads FQGNSA. Germline trimming cut 2 bases from V and 1 base from J; bases unmatched to any gene: 6. The chain's CDR3 is CASSLNSGRAQETQYF. The CDR3 coding sequence is TGTGCCAGCAGCTTAAACAGCGGGAGAGCCCAAGAGACCCAGTACTTC. Variable domain in full (rest from reference TRBV7-2 and TRBJ2-5): GAGVSQSPSNKVTEKGKDVELRCDPISGHTALYWYRQSLGQGLEFLIYFQGNSAPDKSGLPSDRFSAERTGGSVSTLTIQRTQQEDSAVYLCASSLNSGRAQETQYFGPGTRLLVL.

This chain links TRBV5-1 with TRBJ2-3, with D perhaps matching TRBD1 or TRBD2 (6 bases each). The V and J ends lost 0 bases and 2 bases respectively, with 19 bases between them. The CDR3 runs 18 residues. Germline V lookup: CDR1 SGHRS, CDR2 YFSETQ. The CDR3 sequence is CASSLVGGTLRNTDTQYF. CDR3 bases: TGCGCCAGCAGCTTGGTAGGGGGGACATTGAGGAACACAGATACGCAGTATTTT.

This sequence joins TRBV6-5 and TRBJ1-1; D gene uncertain. CDR1 MNHEY and CDR2 SVGAGI come from the germline V gene. This CDR3 has 14 residues. V lost 6 bases and J lost 1, with 12 bases in between. The chain's CDR3 is CASRGRSPNTEAFF. In DNA form, the CDR3 reads TGTGCCAGCAGGGGAAGATCCCCGAACACTGAAGCTTTCTTT.

A remark on this clone: The junction shows a germline mismatch at one end, possibly a read error. V gene TRBV6-2 or TRBV6-3 combines with J gene TRBJ1-5; 8 bases map to TRBD1. This CDR3 region has 17 residues. Germline V gives CDR1 MNHEY, CDR2 SVGEGT. CDR3 sequence reads: CATSYLLTGERNQPQHF. CDR3 DNA: TGTGCCACCAGTTATTTATTGACAGGGGAGAGGAATCAGCCCCAGCATTTT.